This is a list of T cell receptor beta chains from one sample in a study of brain T cells in children with intractable seizures. Clones were sequenced by immunoSEQ multiplex PCR, and TCRdb holds only the in-frame ones, with some missing. The table lists approximately 60,000 clones, about 96% of them singletons. The sequenced sample was peripheral blood, obtained at surgery. These receptors all stem from a boy under two years old with focal cortical dysplasia and intractable seizures. Each CDR3 is given with its conserved first and last residue. Each record gives: J gene, D gene, clone size, V gene, CDR3 protein, CDR3 DNA. A D gene is named only where the DNA matches it firmly. The listing skips clone size in some rows; elsewhere it reads once, few, many or a size class.

J: TRBJ1-2
D: NA
size: NA
V: TRBV11-2
CDR3: CASNRDGANYGYTF
DNA: TGTGCCAGCAACCGGGACGGAGCTAACTATGGCTACACCTTC

J: TRBJ2-5
D: NA
size: once
V: TRBV20-1
CDR3: CSAISAETQYF
DNA: TGCAGTGCTATCAGCGCGGAGACCCAGTACTTC

J: TRBJ2-5
D: TRBD2
size: NA
V: TRBV4-2
CDR3: CASSQLAGEETQYF
DNA: TGTGCCAGCAGCCAACTAGCGGGGGAAGAGACCCAGTACTTC

J: TRBJ1-1
D: NA
size: NA
V: TRBV20-1
CDR3: CSAIVGVAFF
DNA: TGCAGTGCTATAGTTGGGGTAGCTTTCTTT

J: TRBJ2-1
D: TRBD1
size: once
V: TRBV19
CDR3: CASNKGDRGPYNEQFF
DNA: TGTGCCAGTAACAAAGGAGACAGGGGCCCCTACAATGAGCAGTTCTTC

J: TRBJ2-7
D: TRBD2
size: NA
V: TRBV3-1/TRBV3-2
CDR3: CASSQGGLAGGSYEQYF
DNA: TGTGCCAGCAGCCAAGGCGGTCTAGCGGGGGGGTCCTACGAGCAGTACTTC

J: TRBJ1-2
D: NA
size: NA
V: TRBV20-1
CDR3: CSASAQVGWDYGYTF
DNA: TGCAGTGCTAGTGCTCAGGTGGGGTGGGACTATGGCTACACCTTC

J: TRBJ2-1
D: TRBD1
size: once
V: TRBV11-2
CDR3: CASTHYRGSYNEQFF
DNA: TGTGCCAGCACCCATTACAGGGGTTCCTACAATGAGCAGTTCTTC

J: TRBJ1-3
D: NA
size: NA
V: TRBV19
CDR3: CASSGVGNTIYF
DNA: TGTGCCAGTAGCGGTGTTGGAAACACCATATATTTT

J: TRBJ1-4
D: NA
size: NA
V: TRBV21-1
CDR3: CASSKGGRREKLFF
DNA: TGTGCCAGCAGCAAAGGAGGAAGGCGGGAAAAACTGTTTTTT

J: TRBJ2-7
D: NA
size: NA
V: TRBV7-2
CDR3: CASSLERTGASEQYF
DNA: TGTGCCAGCAGCTTAGAGAGGACGGGAGCCTCCGAGCAGTACTTC

J: TRBJ1-1
D: NA
size: NA
V: TRBV12-5
CDR3: CASGVADSPGSLNTEAFF
DNA: TGTGCTAGTGGGGTAGCCGACAGTCCCGGCAGTCTGAACACTGAAGCTTTCTTT

J: TRBJ1-4
D: NA
size: NA
V: TRBV14
CDR3: CASSQGTSGRAEKLFF
DNA: TGTGCCAGCAGCCAAGGTACTAGTGGGCGTGCTGAAAAACTGTTTTTT

J: TRBJ1-3
D: NA
size: NA
V: TRBV7-2
CDR3: CASSLAGPKTDIYF
DNA: TGTGCCAGCAGCTTAGCGGGACCGAAAACGGACATATATTTT

J: TRBJ1-2
D: TRBD1
size: NA
V: TRBV4-1
CDR3: CASSQPGQGVRGYTF
DNA: TGCGCCAGCAGCCAGCCGGGACAGGGGGTACGTGGCTACACCTTC

J: TRBJ1-5
D: NA
size: NA
V: TRBV28
CDR3: CASSLSQPQHF
DNA: TGTGCCAGCAGTCTCTCCCAGCCCCAGCATTTT

J: TRBJ2-5
D: TRBD2
size: NA
V: TRBV18
CDR3: CASSPSFGGGQETQYF
DNA: TGTGCCAGCTCACCGAGTTTCGGGGGGGGTCAGGAGACCCAGTACTTC

J: TRBJ2-1
D: TRBD2
size: NA
V: TRBV5-4
CDR3: CASSLGLAGSYNEQFF
DNA: TGTGCCAGCAGCTTGGGACTAGCGGGCTCCTACAATGAGCAGTTCTTC

J: TRBJ1-2
D: NA
size: NA
V: TRBV29-1
CDR3: CSVGQGGVLNYGYTF
DNA: TGCAGCGTTGGTCAGGGAGGGGTACTGAACTATGGCTACACCTTC

J: TRBJ1-2
D: NA
size: few
V: TRBV5-6
CDR3: CASSLTGKTWGYTF
DNA: TGTGCCAGCAGCCTAACCGGGAAGACGTGGGGCTACACCTTC

J: TRBJ1-4
D: NA
size: NA
V: TRBV27
CDR3: CASSLLTRGEKLFF
DNA: TGTGCCAGCAGTTTATTGACTAGGGGTGAAAAACTGTTTTTT

J: TRBJ2-2
D: TRBD1
size: once
V: TRBV10-3
CDR3: CAIRRQGAWNTGELFF
DNA: TGTGCCATCAGGAGACAGGGGGCCTGGAACACCGGGGAGCTGTTTTTT

J: TRBJ2-4
D: TRBD1
size: once
V: TRBV2
CDR3: CASSHRDRAKNIQYF
DNA: TGTGCCAGCAGCCACCGGGACAGGGCCAAAAACATTCAGTACTTC

J: TRBJ2-1
D: NA
size: NA
V: TRBV5-1
CDR3: CASSYGRDNEQFF
DNA: TGCGCCAGCAGCTACGGACGGGACAATGAGCAGTTCTTC

J: TRBJ2-2
D: NA
size: once
V: TRBV19
CDR3: CASSSGVHTGELFF
DNA: TGTGCCAGTAGTAGCGGGGTGCACACCGGGGAGCTGTTTTTT

J: TRBJ2-7
D: NA
size: NA
V: TRBV4-2
CDR3: CASSPLLVAYEQYF
DNA: TGTGCCAGCAGCCCCCTTCTAGTCGCCTACGAGCAGTACTTC

J: TRBJ2-7
D: NA
size: NA
V: TRBV19
CDR3: CASSTGSSYEQYF
DNA: TGTGCCAGTAGTACAGGGAGCTCCTACGAGCAGTACTTC

J: TRBJ2-5
D: NA
size: NA
V: TRBV11-2
CDR3: CASSSGRAQTQYF
DNA: TGTGCCAGCAGCTCTGGACGGGCGCAGACCCAGTACTTC

J: TRBJ1-3
D: NA
size: NA
V: TRBV6-1
CDR3: CASSERGRGNTIYF
DNA: TGTGCCAGCAGTGAACGGGGACGTGGAAACACCATATATTTT

J: TRBJ1-2
D: TRBD1
size: NA
V: TRBV7-8
CDR3: CASSSTGGGGYGYTF
DNA: TGTGCCAGCAGCTCGACAGGGGGCGGGGGCTATGGCTACACCTTC

J: TRBJ2-7
D: TRBD2
size: NA
V: TRBV6-2/TRBV6-3
CDR3: CASSRGLAGDEQYF
DNA: TGTGCCAGCAGTCGTGGACTAGCGGGAGACGAGCAGTACTTC

J: TRBJ2-1
D: TRBD1
size: NA
V: TRBV6-5
CDR3: CASSYSATGGYNEQFF
DNA: TGTGCCAGCAGTTATTCGGCAACAGGGGGCTACAATGAGCAGTTCTTC

J: TRBJ1-2
D: NA
size: NA
V: TRBV5-6
CDR3: CASSQGANYGYTF
DNA: TGTGCCAGCAGCCAGGGAGCTAACTATGGCTACACCTTC

J: TRBJ2-7
D: TRBD2
size: NA
V: TRBV11-2
CDR3: CASSLELASGNVGQYF
DNA: TGTGCCAGCAGCTTAGAATTGGCTAGCGGGAACGTGGGGCAGTACTTC

J: TRBJ2-7
D: TRBD2
size: NA
V: TRBV19
CDR3: CASSPSTSGYEQYF
DNA: TGTGCCAGTAGTCCGTCGACTAGCGGCTACGAGCAGTACTTC

J: TRBJ2-7
D: NA
size: NA
V: TRBV6-2/TRBV6-3
CDR3: CASSWGSGEQYF
DNA: TGTGCCAGCAGTTGGGGGTCGGGGGAGCAGTACTTC

J: TRBJ2-1
D: TRBD2
size: NA
V: TRBV28
CDR3: CASSFRLAGDNEQFF
DNA: TGTGCCAGCAGTTTCAGGCTAGCGGGAGACAATGAGCAGTTCTTC

J: TRBJ2-2
D: NA
size: once
V: TRBV19
CDR3: CASKVTTGELFF
DNA: TGTGCCAGTAAGGTTACCACCGGGGAGCTGTTTTTT

J: TRBJ2-3
D: NA
size: NA
V: TRBV9
CDR3: CASSEDGITDTQYF
DNA: TGTGCCAGCAGCGAAGACGGAATTACAGATACGCAGTATTTT

J: TRBJ2-7
D: NA
size: NA
V: TRBV10-3
CDR3: CAIRDSSYEQYF
DNA: TGTGCCATCAGGGACAGCTCCTACGAGCAGTACTTC

J: TRBJ2-2
D: TRBD1
size: NA
V: TRBV12-3/TRBV12-4
CDR3: CASTRGYTGELFF
DNA: TGTGCCAGCACCAGGGGGTACACCGGGGAGCTGTTTTTT

J: TRBJ2-5
D: TRBD2
size: NA
V: TRBV19
CDR3: CASLDAGGLKAQETQYF
DNA: TGTGCCTCCCTCGACGCGGGAGGATTGAAAGCGCAAGAGACCCAGTACTTC

J: TRBJ2-3
D: TRBD2
size: NA
V: TRBV2
CDR3: CAVRDYADTQYF
DNA: TGTGCCGTCCGGGACTACGCAGATACGCAGTATTTT

J: TRBJ2-1
D: NA
size: NA
V: TRBV3-1/TRBV3-2
CDR3: CASSQIFTTGEQFF
DNA: TGTGCCAGCAGCCAAATATTCACGACAGGCGAGCAGTTCTTC

J: TRBJ1-5
D: TRBD1
size: NA
V: TRBV18
CDR3: CASSPVPIRTGTNQPQHF
DNA: TGTGCCAGCTCACCCGTCCCTATTCGGACAGGGACAAATCAGCCCCAGCATTTT

J: TRBJ2-1
D: TRBD2
size: NA
V: TRBV11-2
CDR3: CASSQRESYNEQFF
DNA: TGTGCCAGCAGCCAGCGGGAAAGCTACAATGAGCAGTTCTTC

J: TRBJ1-5
D: TRBD1
size: NA
V: TRBV19
CDR3: CASSWGQLRDQPQHF
DNA: TGTGCCAGTAGTTGGGGACAGTTGCGCGACCAGCCCCAGCATTTT

J: TRBJ2-1
D: NA
size: NA
V: TRBV5-1
CDR3: CASSPLLPPNEQFF
DNA: TGCGCCAGCAGCCCCTTACTACCTCCCAATGAGCAGTTCTTC

J: TRBJ2-7
D: NA
size: few
V: TRBV15
CDR3: CATSRGFGSSYEQYF
DNA: TGTGCCACCAGCAGAGGTTTTGGGAGCTCCTACGAGCAGTACTTC